Below, one T cell receptor beta chain is given with its context. Unique molecular identifiers were incorporated into the prepared TCRbeta library. TCRdb redid the calling of the PCR reads with MiXCR, one entry per CDR3 protein. The repertoire holds about 72,000 distinct CDR3 sequences, with 5.5% to 7.5% as singletons. Germline lookup yields CDR1 LNHDA and CDR2 SQIVND (reference sequence). Trimming took 4 bases from V and 4 from J, leaving 11 bases between them. This CDR3 comprises 14 residues. This sample is part of a study of T-cell reconstitution after alpha-beta-depleted transplantation in children.

The sequences come from PBMCs from the stem cell graft donor, collected from the stem cell graft. The chain uses TRBV19 and TRBJ1-5; a weak D match, TRBD1 (5 bases). The sequence was collected from a human donor who donated a stem cell graft to a child with acute lymphoblastic leukemia. CDR3: CASSNRDANQPQHF. The CDR3 region has the DNA TGTGCCAGTAGTAACCGGGACGCAAATCAGCCCCAGCATTTT.